This T cell receptor beta chain originates from a study of blood T cells in healthy people across ages. The second PCR ran roughly 6 to 11 cycles with a sample-barcoded 5' primer and J-beta primers. Paired-end reads containing CDR3 totaled no fewer than 2.5 million for each sample. TCRdb ran MiXCR on the 5' RACE reads and lists one entry per CDR3 protein. Of about 830,000 distinct CDR3 sequences detected, 58% appear once; the ten largest clones hold about 20%. Study-level results: In older individuals, TCR beta diversity per million T cells was lower, falling roughly linearly with age.

Comment on this clonotype: Antigen: not known.

Losses at the gene ends were 1 base for V and 6 bases for J; bases not matched to a gene: 6. This CDR3 spans 15 amino acids. Germline V CDR1 and CDR2: MDHEN, SYDVKM. The TCR comes from a man aged 30-40 years in good health. The chain carries TRBV28 and TRBJ1-5, with 7 positions matching TRBD1. Sequencing was done on a sample of blood. The CDR3 loop is CASSLFATGIQPQHF. The CDR3 region has the DNA TGTGCCAGCAGTTTATTTGCGACAGGGATTCAGCCCCAGCATTTT.